This T cell receptor beta chain was documented in a study of CD8 T cells in Susac syndrome. Germline CDR1 LGHDT, CDR2 YNNKEL (reference sequence). The V and J ends lost 4 bases and 5 bases respectively, with 15 bases between them. The length of the CDR3 is 14 residues. RNA totalling roughly 0.5 to 1 ug underwent reverse transcription with random hexamers. TCRdb ran MiXCR on the immunoSEQ multiplex PCR reads and lists one entry per CDR3 protein. The sample records 400,000 to 550,000 distinct CDR3 sequences, approximately 89% being singletons. This chain uses TRBV3-1 with TRBJ2-7, with D possibly being TRBD2 (6 bases). Sequenced material: CD8+ T cells from PBMCs. The TCR was taken from a human donor with multiple sclerosis. The CDR3 bases are TGTGCCAGCAGCCGGGAATCGGGAGTAAACGAGCAGTACTTC. Protein product: CASSRESGVNEQYF.